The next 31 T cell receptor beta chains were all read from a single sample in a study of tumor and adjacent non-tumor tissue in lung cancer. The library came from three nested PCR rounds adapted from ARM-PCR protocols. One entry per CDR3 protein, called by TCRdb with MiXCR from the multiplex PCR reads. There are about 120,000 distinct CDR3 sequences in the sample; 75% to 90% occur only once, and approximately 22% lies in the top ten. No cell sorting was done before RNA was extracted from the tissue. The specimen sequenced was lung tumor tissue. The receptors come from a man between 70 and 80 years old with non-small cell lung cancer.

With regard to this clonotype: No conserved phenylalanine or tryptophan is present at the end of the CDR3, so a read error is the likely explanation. The chain's CDR3 is CASNVAGASNEQFL. The CDR3 DNA sequence: TGTGCCAGCAATGTAGCGGGGGCCAGCAATGAGCAGTTCTTA. V gene TRBV6-4 combines with J gene TRBJ2-1, with TRBD2 identical over 9 bases. This CDR3 contains 14 residues. Germline V gene data show CDR1 as MRHNA and CDR2 as SNTAGT. The J segment lost 6 bases and the V segment lost 7 bases, leaving 7 bases of the junction unmatched.

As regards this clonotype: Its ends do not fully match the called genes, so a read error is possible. CDR3 sequence: CARSYKGGARGEAFF. CDR3 DNA sequence: TGTGCCAGAAGTTACAAGGGGGGCGCGAGGGGTGAAGCTTTCTTT. The chain has TRBV6-6 and TRBJ1-1, with D maybe TRBD1 (6 bases). Germline V gene lookup returns CDR1 MNHNY and CDR2 SVGAGI (reference sequence). CDR3 length: 15 amino acids.

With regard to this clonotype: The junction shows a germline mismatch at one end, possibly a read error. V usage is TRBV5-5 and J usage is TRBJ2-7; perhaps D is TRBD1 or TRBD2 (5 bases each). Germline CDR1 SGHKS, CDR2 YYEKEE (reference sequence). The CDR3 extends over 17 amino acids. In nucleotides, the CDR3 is TGTGCCAGCAGCTTGTCGAAGTGGGACGGAACCTCCTATGAGCAGTACTTC. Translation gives CASSLSKWDGTSYEQYF.

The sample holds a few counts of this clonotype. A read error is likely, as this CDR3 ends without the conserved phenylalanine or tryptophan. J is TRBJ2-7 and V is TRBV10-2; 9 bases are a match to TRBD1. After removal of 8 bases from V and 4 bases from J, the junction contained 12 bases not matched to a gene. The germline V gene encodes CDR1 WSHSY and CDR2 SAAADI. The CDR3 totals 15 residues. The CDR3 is CASGAGTGQEYEQYL. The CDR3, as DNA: TGCGCCAGCGGGGCCGGGACAGGGCAAGAATACGAGCAGTACTTA.

In DNA form, the CDR3 reads TGCAGTACTAAAGGTGCTCGGGCGGGCTCTTACAATGAGCAGTTCTTC. As protein: CSTKGARAGSYNEQFF. The rearrangement links TRBV20-1 to TRBJ2-1; D perhaps matches TRBD2 (5 bases). Trimming removed 8 bases at V and 4 bases at J, with 24 bases between. This CDR3 is 16 amino acids long. CDR1 and CDR2 from the germline V gene are DFQATT and SNEGSKA (reference sequence).

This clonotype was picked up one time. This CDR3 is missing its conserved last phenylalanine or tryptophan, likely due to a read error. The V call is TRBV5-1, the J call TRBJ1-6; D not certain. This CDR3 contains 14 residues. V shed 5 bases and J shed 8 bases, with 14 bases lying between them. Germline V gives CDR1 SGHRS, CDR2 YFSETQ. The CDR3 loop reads CASSFGLSDSPLHY. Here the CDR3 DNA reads TGCGCCAGCAGTTTCGGACTGTCAGATTCACCCCTCCACTAT.

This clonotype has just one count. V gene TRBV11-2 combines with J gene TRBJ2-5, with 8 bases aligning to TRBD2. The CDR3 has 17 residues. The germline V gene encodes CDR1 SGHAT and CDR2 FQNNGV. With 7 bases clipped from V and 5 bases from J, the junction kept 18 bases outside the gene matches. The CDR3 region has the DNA TGTGCCAGCAACATAGGGACTAGTAGGGAATTCGGGGAGACCCAGTACTTC. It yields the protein CASNIGTSREFGETQYF.

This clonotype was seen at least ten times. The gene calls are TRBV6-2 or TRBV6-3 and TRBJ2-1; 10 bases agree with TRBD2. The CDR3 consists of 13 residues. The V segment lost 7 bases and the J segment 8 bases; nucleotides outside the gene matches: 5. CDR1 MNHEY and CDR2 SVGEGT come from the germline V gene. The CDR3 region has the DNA TGTGCCAGCAAGGGAAGCGGGAGGGATGAGCAGTTCTTC. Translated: CASKGSGRDEQFF.

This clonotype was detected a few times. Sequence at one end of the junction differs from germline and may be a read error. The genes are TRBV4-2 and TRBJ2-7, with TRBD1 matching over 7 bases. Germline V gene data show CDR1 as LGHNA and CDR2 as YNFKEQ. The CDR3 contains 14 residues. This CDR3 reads CASSQGQDLYEQYF. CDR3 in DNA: TGTGCCAGCAGTCAAGGACAGGACCTCTACGAGCAGTACTTC.

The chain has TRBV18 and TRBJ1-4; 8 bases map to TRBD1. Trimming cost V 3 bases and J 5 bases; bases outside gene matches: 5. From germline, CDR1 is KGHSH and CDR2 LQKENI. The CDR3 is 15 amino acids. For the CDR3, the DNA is TGTGCCAGCTCACCGCCGGGACAGGAAAATGAAAAACTGTTTTTT. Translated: CASSPPGQENEKLFF.

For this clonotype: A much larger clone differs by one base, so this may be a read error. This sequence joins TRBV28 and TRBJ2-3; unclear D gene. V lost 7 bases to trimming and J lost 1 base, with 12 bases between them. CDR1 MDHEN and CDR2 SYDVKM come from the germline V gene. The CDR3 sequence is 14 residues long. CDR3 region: CASTPPVGTDTQYF. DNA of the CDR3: TGTGCCAGCACTCCACCCGTCGGCACAGATACGCAGTATTTT. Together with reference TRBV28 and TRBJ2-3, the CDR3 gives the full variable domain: DVKVTQSSRYLVKRTGEKVFLECVQDMDHENMFWYRQDPGLGLRLIYFSYDVKMKEKGDIPEGYSVSREKKERFSLILESASTNQTSMYLCASTPPVGTDTQYFGPGTRLTVL.

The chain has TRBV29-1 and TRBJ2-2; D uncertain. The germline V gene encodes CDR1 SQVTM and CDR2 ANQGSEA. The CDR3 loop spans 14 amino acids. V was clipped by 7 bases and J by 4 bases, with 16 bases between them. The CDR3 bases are TGCAGCGCTGACGTGGCGAGGCGCACCGGGGAGCTGTTTTTT. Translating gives CSADVARRTGELFF.

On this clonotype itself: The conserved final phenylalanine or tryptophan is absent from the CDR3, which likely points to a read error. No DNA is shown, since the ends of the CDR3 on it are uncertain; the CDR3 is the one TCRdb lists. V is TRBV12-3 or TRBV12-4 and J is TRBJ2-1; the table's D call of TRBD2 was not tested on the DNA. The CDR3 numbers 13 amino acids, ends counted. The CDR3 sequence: CASRVGSAFDLFL.

The CDR3 DNA reads as TGCAGCGTTGAAGTAGCAGAAACGCAAGAGACCCAGTACTTC. Translating it yields CSVEVAETQETQYF. This chain uses TRBV29-1 with TRBJ2-5, with no clear D. CDR1 and CDR2 from the germline V gene are SQVTM and ANQGSEA. The CDR3 has 14 amino acids. V dropped 1 base and J dropped 2 bases, with 11 bases sitting between them.

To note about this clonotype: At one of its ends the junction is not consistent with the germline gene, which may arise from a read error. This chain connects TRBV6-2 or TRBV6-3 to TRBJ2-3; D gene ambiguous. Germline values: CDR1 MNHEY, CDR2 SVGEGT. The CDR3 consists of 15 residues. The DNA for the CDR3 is TGTGCCAGCTGTTACCGCGGCCCGCAGACAGATACGCAGTATTTT. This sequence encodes CASCYRGPQTDTQYF.

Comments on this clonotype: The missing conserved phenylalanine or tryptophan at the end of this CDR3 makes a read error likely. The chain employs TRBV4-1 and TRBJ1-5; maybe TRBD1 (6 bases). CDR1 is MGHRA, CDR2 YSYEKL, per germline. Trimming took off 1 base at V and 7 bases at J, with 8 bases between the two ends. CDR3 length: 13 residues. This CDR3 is CASSQADRQPQHL. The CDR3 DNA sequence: TGCGCCAGCAGCCAAGCGGACAGACAGCCCCAGCATCTT.

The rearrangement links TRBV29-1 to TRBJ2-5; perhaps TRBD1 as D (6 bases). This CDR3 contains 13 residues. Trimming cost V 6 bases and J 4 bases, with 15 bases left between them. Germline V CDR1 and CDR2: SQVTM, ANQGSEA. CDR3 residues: CSVPDRSRETQYF. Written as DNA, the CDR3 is TGCAGCGTGCCCGACAGGTCCCGAGAGACCCAGTACTTC. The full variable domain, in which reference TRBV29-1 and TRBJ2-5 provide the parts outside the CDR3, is SAVISQKPSRDICQRGTSLTIQCQVDSQVTMMFWYRQQPGQSLTLIATANQGSEATYESGFVIDKFPISRPNLTFSTLTVSNMSPEDSSIYLCSVPDRSRETQYFGPGTRLLVL.

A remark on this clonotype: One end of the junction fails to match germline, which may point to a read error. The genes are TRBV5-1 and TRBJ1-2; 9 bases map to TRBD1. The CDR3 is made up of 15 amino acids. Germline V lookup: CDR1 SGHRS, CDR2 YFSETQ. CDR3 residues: CASSTSGQGAGGYIF. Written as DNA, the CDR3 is TGCGCCAGCAGCACATCGGGACAGGGAGCTGGCGGCTACATCTTC.

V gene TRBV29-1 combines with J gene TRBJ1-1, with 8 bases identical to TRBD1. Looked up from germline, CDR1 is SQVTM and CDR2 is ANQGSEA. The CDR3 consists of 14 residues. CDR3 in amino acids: CRVFGQGTIPEAFF. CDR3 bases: TGCAGAGTCTTCGGACAGGGAACTATACCTGAAGCTTTCTTT.

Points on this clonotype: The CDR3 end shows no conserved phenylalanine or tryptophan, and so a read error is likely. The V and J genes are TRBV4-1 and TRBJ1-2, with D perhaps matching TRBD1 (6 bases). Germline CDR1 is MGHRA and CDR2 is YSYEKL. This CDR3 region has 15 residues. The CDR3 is CASNQEGGGFYGYTL. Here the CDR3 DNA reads TGCGCCAGCAACCAAGAAGGCGGGGGCTTCTATGGCTACACCTTG.

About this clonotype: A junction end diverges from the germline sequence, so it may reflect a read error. CDR3 bases: TGTGCCAGCAGCTTCCTGGACACCGGGGAACAGTTCTTT. The encoded protein is CASSFLDTGEQFF. The J gene is TRBJ2-2, the V gene TRBV11-3; either TRBD1 or TRBD2 may fit D (5 bases each). In germline, CDR1 is SGHNT, CDR2 YENEEA. The CDR3 is made up of 13 amino acids.

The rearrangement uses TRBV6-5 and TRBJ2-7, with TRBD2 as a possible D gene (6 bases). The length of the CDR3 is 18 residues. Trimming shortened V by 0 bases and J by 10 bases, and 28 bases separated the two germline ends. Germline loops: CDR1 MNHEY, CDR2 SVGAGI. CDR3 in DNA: TGTGCCAGCAGTTACTCTGGGCTGGCGGGACCCCCAGGGTCCGATCAGTACTTC. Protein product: CASSYSGLAGPPGSDQYF.

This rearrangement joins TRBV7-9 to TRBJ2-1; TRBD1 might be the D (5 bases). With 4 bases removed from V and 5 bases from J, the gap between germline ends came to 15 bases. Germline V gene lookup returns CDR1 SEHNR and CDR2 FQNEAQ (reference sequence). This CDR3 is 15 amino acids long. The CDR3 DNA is TGTGCCAGCAGCTCCTTCTGGGGCGGAAACAATGAGCAGTTCTTC. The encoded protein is CASSSFWGGNNEQFF.

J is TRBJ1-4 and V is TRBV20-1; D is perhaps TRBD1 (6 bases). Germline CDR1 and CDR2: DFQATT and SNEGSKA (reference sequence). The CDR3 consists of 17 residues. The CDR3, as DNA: TGCACTGCGAGTAGGACAGAGGGGTCCAACTGGAATGAAAAACTGTTTTTT. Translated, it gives CTASRTEGSNWNEKLFF.

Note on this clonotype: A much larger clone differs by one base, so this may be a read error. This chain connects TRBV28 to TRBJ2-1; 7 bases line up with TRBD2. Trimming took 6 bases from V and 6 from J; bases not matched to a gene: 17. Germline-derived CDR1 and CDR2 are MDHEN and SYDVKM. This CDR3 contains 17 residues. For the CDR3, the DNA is TGTGCCAGCAGATTGGAGGTGGGTCTAGCGGACTGCAATGAGCAGTTCTTC. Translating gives CASRLEVGLADCNEQFF.

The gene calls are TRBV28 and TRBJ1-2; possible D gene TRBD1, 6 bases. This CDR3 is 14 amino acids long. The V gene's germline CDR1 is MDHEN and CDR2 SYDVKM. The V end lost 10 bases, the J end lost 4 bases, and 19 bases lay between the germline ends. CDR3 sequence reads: CATWPPGTPYGYTF. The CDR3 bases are TGTGCCACCTGGCCCCCCGGGACACCCTATGGCTACACCTTC.

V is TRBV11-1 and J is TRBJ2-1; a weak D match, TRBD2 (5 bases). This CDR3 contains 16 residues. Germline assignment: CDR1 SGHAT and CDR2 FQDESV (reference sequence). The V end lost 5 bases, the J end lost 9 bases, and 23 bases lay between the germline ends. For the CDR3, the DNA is TGTGCCAGCAGCCAGATAATGGGAGTGGTGGCGGGTGAGCAGTTCTTC. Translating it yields CASSQIMGVVAGEQFF.

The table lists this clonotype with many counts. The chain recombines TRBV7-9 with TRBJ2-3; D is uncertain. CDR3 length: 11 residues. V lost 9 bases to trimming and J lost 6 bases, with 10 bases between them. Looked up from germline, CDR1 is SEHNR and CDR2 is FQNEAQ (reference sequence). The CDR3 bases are TGTGCCAGTCCCGGCGCGGATACGCAGTATTTT. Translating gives CASPGADTQYF.

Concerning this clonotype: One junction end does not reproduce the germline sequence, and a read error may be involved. CDR3 protein: CASSPTQTGGPGNYEHYF. CDR3 DNA sequence: TGTGCCAGCAGCCCGACACAAACGGGAGGCCCGGGTAACTACGAGCACTACTTC. This rearrangement joins TRBV5-6 to TRBJ2-7, with 7 bases that match TRBD2. Germline V gene data show CDR1 as SGHDT and CDR2 as YYEEEE. The CDR3 is made up of 18 amino acids.

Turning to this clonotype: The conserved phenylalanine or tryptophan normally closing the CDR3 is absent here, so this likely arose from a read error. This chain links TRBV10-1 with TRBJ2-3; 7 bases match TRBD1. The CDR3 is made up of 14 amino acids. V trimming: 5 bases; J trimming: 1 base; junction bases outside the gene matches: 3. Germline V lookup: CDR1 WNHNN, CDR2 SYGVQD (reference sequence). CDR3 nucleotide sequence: TGCGCCAGCAGTCGGGACAGTCGCACAGATACGCAGTATTGT. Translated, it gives CASSRDSRTDTQYC.

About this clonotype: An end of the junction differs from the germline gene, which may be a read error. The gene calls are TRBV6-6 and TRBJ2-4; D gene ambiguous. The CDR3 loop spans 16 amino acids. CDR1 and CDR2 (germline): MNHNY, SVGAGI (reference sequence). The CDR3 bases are TGTGCCAGCAGTTACCCGGGTCAGCATGGGTCGAACAATCAGTACTTC. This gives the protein CASSYPGQHGSNNQYF.